Described below is a single T cell receptor (beta chain) sequence and its context. The target antigen is unknown. The data derive from a study of neurological immune-mediated disorders. Study findings and constraints: TCR clonal expansion peaked in HTLV-1-associated myelopathy patients and was lowest in multiple sclerosis patients. Private repertoires in all groups were suggested by the absence of shared CDR3 amino acid sequences among expanded clones across subjects.

Time point of the sample: technical triplicate 2. Sorted libraries were derived from approximately 990,000 CD4+ or CD8+ T cells. The cDNA was generated through 5'RACE incorporating 10-nucleotide random UMIs. In TCRdb, the 5' RACE reads were re-called with MiXCR into one record per CDR3 protein. The sample contains roughly 30,000 distinct CDR3 sequences, about 14% of which appear only once. The CDR3 runs to 15 residues. Trimming took 4 bases from V and 5 from J; bases not matched to a gene: 7. Germline V CDR1 and CDR2: SGHRS, YFSETQ. Sequencing was performed on CD4+ T cells from blood. The gene calls are TRBV5-1 and TRBJ2-1, with 9 bases identical to TRBD2. This clonotype was sampled from a female donor with HTLV-1-associated myelopathy (HAM/TSP). This CDR3 reads CASSITSGQHNEQFF. The CDR3 bases are TGCGCCAGCAGCATAACTAGCGGGCAACACAATGAGCAGTTCTTC. The variable domain in full, completed from reference TRBV5-1 and TRBJ2-1, reads KAGVTQTPRYLIKTRGQQVTLSCSPISGHRSVSWYQQTPGQGLQFLFEYFSETQRNKGNFPGRFSGRQFSNSRSEMNVSTLELGDSALYLCASSITSGQHNEQFFGPGTRLTVL.